The clone carrying this T cell receptor (beta chain) was counted between two and nine times. The antigen remains undetermined. cDNA synthesis used the whole RNA isolate, giving expressed TCRB sequences. The protocol was immunoSEQ multiplex PCR, while the TCRdb copy is restricted to in-frame clones and leaves out a portion. The data contain 400,000 or so clones, about 12% of them singletons. The sample is drawn from a study of beta chain features in type 1 diabetes. Notes on the study in general: Shortening of TCRB CDR3s, moderate but significant, appeared in all four CD4+ subsets of Type 1 diabetes patients. PCR may have favored shorter templates equally in patients and controls.

V was cut by 3 bases and J by 2 bases, with 6 bases left in between. This CDR3 has 13 amino acids. The V gene's germline CDR1 is ENHRY and CDR2 SYGVKD. The sequencing sample was made of naive CD4+ T cells from blood. The chain links TRBV10-3 to TRBJ2-3; no reliable D call. The sequence derives from a woman under 30 with type 1 diabetes. CDR3 DNA sequence: TGTGCCATCAGTGACCAGAACACAGATACGCAGTATTTT. Translation gives CAISDQNTDTQYF.